This passage covers 12 T cell receptor beta chains from one sample sequenced in a study of shared clonotypes between healthy human individuals. Assay used: immunoSEQ multiplex PCR; TCRdb lists only in-frame clones, some missing. The sample yields 1,400,000 or so clones, approximately 98.5% seen once. Sample: naive CD4+ T cells sorted from blood. The subset: CD45RA+ positively selected. These receptors all stem from a man under 40 in good health.

The genes are TRBV5-4 and TRBJ2-3, with D perhaps TRBD2 (5 bases). Germline CDR1 SGHNT, CDR2 YYREEE (reference sequence). V shed 0 bases and J shed 0 bases, with 8 bases lying between them. The CDR3 totals 15 residues. The CDR3 sequence is CASSLAGLSTDTQYF. In DNA form, the CDR3 reads TGTGCCAGCAGCTTGGCAGGACTTAGCACAGATACGCAGTATTTT.

This clone was picked up one time. The genes are TRBV15 and TRBJ2-1; D not certain. The CDR3 contains 16 residues. The V and J ends lost 0 bases and 4 bases respectively, with 13 bases between them. The germline CDR1 and CDR2 sequences are LNHNV and YYDKDF (reference sequence). In DNA, the CDR3 is TGTGCCACCAGCAGAGACGAGGACCTCCCATACAATGAGCAGTTCTTC. Residues: CATSRDEDLPYNEQFF.

The V gene is TRBV7-9, the J gene TRBJ1-1; 8 bases line up with TRBD1. Unmatched junction bases numbered 0, after V lost 11 bases and J lost 1 base. CDR3 length: 11 amino acids. CDR1 SEHNR and CDR2 FQNEAQ come from the germline V gene (reference sequence). The CDR3 region is CAGQGNTEAFF. CDR3 nucleotide sequence: TGTGCCGGACAGGGGAACACTGAAGCTTTCTTT.

This chain uses TRBV5-1 with TRBJ1-1, with D unclear. CDR3 size: 13 residues. The V and J ends lost 6 bases and 10 bases respectively, with 19 bases between them. Germline V lookup: CDR1 SGHRS, CDR2 YFSETQ. CDR3 nucleotide sequence: TGCGCCAGCAAAGAAGAGATCCCGGAGGTAGCTTTCTTT. Residues: CASKEEIPEVAFF.

This chain joins TRBV5-4 and TRBJ1-2, with 10 bases identical to TRBD1. From germline, CDR1 is SGHNT and CDR2 YYREEE (reference sequence). Unmatched junction bases numbered 3, after V lost 4 bases and J lost 0 bases. This CDR3 has 15 residues. The CDR3 nucleotides are TGTGCCAGCAGCATAGGGACAGGGGCTAACTATGGCTACACCTTC. This translates into CASSIGTGANYGYTF.

The rearrangement links TRBV6-4 to TRBJ2-1; 12 bases map to TRBD1. V shed 11 bases, J shed 5 bases, and the junction held 1 base outside the gene matches. This CDR3 region has 12 residues. Per the germline V gene, CDR1 is MRHNA and CDR2 is SNTAGT. The CDR3 region is CAGDRGHNEQFF. Written as DNA, the CDR3 is TGTGCCGGGGACAGGGGGCACAATGAGCAGTTCTTC.

V and J are TRBV9 and TRBJ1-3; 8 bases are shared with TRBD1. The V segment lost 4 bases and the J segment 8 bases; nucleotides outside the gene matches: 8. Germline V lookup: CDR1 SGDLS, CDR2 YYNGEE. This CDR3 contains 14 residues. DNA for the CDR3: TGTGCCAGCAGCCCCAGGACAGGGAAGGACACCATATATTTT. Translating gives CASSPRTGKDTIYF. Complete variable domain (other parts from reference TRBV9 and TRBJ1-3): DSGVTQTPKHLITATGQRVTLRCSPRSGDLSVYWYQQSLDQGLQFLIQYYNGEERAKGNILERFSAQQFPDLHSELNLSSLELGDSALYFCASSPRTGKDTIYFGEGSWLTVV.

The chain recombines TRBV30 with TRBJ2-1; D is possibly TRBD1 (6 bases). V lost 7 bases, J lost 8 bases, and 12 bases lay in between. This CDR3 is 11 amino acids long. The germline CDR1 and CDR2 sequences are GTSNPN and SVGIG (reference sequence). The DNA for the CDR3 is TGTGCCTCACATAGGGGGTATGAGCAGTTCTTC. Translated: CASHRGYEQFF.

To note about this clone: Other DNA variants within this sample encode the same CDR3. The V gene is TRBV18, the J gene TRBJ2-7, with D unclear. Germline V gene lookup returns CDR1 KGHSH and CDR2 LQKENI. The CDR3 sequence is 12 residues long. The V gene lost 2 bases and the J gene lost 4 bases, with 6 bases spanning the gap. The chain's CDR3 is CASSPGRYEQYF. In nucleotides, the CDR3 is TGTGCCAGCTCACCAGGCCGATACGAGCAGTACTTC.

This CDR3 reads CASSPLRQGGSFTEAFF. The CDR3 DNA reads TGTGCCAGCTCACCACTCCGACAGGGTGGGAGTTTTACTGAAGCTTTCTTT. The chain joins TRBV18 to TRBJ1-1, with 7 nucleotides matching TRBD1. Per the germline V gene, CDR1 is KGHSH and CDR2 is LQKENI. There are 17 residues in the CDR3. Trimming took 1 base from V and 5 from J; bases not matched to a gene: 13.

The chain uses TRBV19 and TRBJ2-5; 10 bases match TRBD2. The CDR3 sequence is 15 residues long. V dropped 6 bases and J dropped 4; count of bases not matched to a gene: 8. The germline gives CDR1 LNHDA, CDR2 SQIVND (reference sequence). DNA for the CDR3: TGTGCCAGTAGATCTAGCGGGAGAGGTTCAGAGACCCAGTACTTC. Translated: CASRSSGRGSETQYF.

This chain joins TRBV5-1 and TRBJ2-4, with 10 bases aligning to TRBD1. After removal of 3 bases from V and 9 bases from J, the junction contained 6 bases not matched to a gene. The V gene's germline CDR1 is SGHRS and CDR2 YFSETQ. The CDR3 runs to 14 residues. This CDR3 is CASSSTGGASIQYF. CDR3 nucleotides: TGCGCCAGCAGCTCGACAGGGGGCGCGAGCATTCAGTACTTC.